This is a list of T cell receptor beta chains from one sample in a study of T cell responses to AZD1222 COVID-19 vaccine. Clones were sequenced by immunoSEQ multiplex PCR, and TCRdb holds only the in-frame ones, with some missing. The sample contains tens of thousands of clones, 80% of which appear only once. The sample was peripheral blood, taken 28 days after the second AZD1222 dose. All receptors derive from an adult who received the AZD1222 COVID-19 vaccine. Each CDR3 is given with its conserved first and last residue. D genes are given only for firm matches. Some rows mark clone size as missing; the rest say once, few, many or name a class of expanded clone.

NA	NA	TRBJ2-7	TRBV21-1	CASSKPRFKESGEQYF	TGTGCCAGCAGCAAACCCCGCTTTAAGGAATCGGGGGAGCAGTACTTC
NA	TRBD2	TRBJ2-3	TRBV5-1	CASSGSWGSGGTDTQYF	TGCGCCAGCAGCGGTTCTTGGGGTAGCGGGGGCACAGATACGCAGTATTTT
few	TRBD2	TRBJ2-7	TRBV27	CASSFAGVSYEQYF	TGTGCCAGCAGTTTCGCGGGGGTCTCCTACGAGCAGTACTTC
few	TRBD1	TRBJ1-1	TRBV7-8	CASSLEQGTTEAFF	TGTGCCAGCAGCTTAGAACAGGGGACCACTGAAGCTTTCTTT
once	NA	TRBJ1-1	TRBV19	CASNFGVVSSEAFF	TGTGCCAGTAACTTCGGTGTAGTATCTTCTGAAGCTTTCTTT
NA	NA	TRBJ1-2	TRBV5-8	CASTRTGGANYGYTF	TGTGCCAGCACCCGTACCGGAGGAGCTAACTATGGCTACACCTTC
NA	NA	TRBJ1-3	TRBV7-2	CASSQPPIDTIYF	TGTGCCAGCAGTCAACCTCCTATAGACACCATATATTTT
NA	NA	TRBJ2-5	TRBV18	CASSPSGLETQYF	TGTGCCAGCTCACCATCAGGGTTAGAGACCCAGTACTTC
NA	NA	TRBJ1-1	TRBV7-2	CASSLFGGDTEAFF	TGTGCCAGCAGCTTATTCGGCGGAGACACTGAAGCTTTCTTT
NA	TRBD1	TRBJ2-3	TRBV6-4	CASRPRGPPDTQYF	TGTGCCAGCAGACCCAGGGGGCCCCCAGATACGCAGTATTTT
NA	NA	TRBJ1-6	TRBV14	CASKPQGSGNSPLHF	TGTGCCAGCAAGCCCCAGGGCTCCGGGAATTCACCCCTCCACTTT
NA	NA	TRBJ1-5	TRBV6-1	CASSEKTTALKSAQHF	TGTGCCAGCAGTGAAAAGACGACAGCCCTCAAATCGGCCCAGCATTTT
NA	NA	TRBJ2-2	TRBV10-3	CAISDRGAGTGELFF	TGTGCCATCAGTGATCGGGGGGCAGGAACCGGGGAGCTGTTTTTT
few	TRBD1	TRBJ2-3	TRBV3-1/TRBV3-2	CASSRGGAGTDTQYF	TGTGCCAGCAGCCGAGGGGGCGCGGGCACAGATACGCAGTATTTT
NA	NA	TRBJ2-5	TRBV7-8	CASSLDRGKETQYF	TGTGCCAGCAGCTTAGACCGGGGGAAAGAGACCCAGTACTTC
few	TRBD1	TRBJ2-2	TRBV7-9	CASSRDSRNTGELFF	TGTGCCAGCAGCAGGGACAGTAGAAACACCGGGGAGCTGTTTTTT
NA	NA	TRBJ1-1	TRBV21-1	CASSSMSGGWNTEAFF	TGTGCCAGCAGCAGTATGTCTGGGGGGTGGAACACTGAAGCTTTCTTT
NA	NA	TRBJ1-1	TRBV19	CASSSLTENTEAFF	TGTGCCAGTAGTTCGCTGACAGAGAACACTGAAGCTTTCTTT
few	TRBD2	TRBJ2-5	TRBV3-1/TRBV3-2	CASSWQRGPQETQYF	TGTGCCAGCAGCTGGCAGCGGGGACCTCAAGAGACCCAGTACTTC
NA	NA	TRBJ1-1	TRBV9	CASSVAVNTEAFF	TGTGCCAGCAGCGTAGCAGTGAACACTGAAGCTTTCTTT
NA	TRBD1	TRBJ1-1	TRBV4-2	CASSLKTGMNTEAFF	TGTGCCAGCAGCCTCAAGACAGGGATGAACACTGAAGCTTTCTTT
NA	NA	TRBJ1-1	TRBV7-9	CASSLGQMNTEAFF	TGTGCCAGCAGCTTAGGACAGATGAACACTGAAGCTTTCTTT
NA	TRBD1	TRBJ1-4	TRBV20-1	CSASGGTDEKLFF	TGCAGTGCTAGTGGGGGGACAGATGAAAAACTGTTTTTT
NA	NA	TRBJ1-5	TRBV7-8	CASSLPHRERGNQPQHF	TGTGCCAGCAGCTTACCCCACAGGGAAAGGGGCAATCAGCCCCAGCATTTT
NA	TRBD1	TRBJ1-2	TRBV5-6	CASSAGTGGRGYGYTF	TGTGCCAGCAGCGCCGGGACAGGGGGCCGGGGCTATGGCTACACCTTC
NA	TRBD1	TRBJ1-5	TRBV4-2	CASSQDGQGNSNQPQHF	TGTGCCAGCAGCCAAGACGGACAGGGGAATAGCAATCAGCCCCAGCATTTT
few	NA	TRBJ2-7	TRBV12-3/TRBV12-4	CASNLWGTYEQYF	TGTGCCAGCAATCTATGGGGGACCTACGAGCAGTACTTC
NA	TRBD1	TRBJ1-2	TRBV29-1	CSVTGVLDYGYTF	TGCAGCGTCACAGGGGTACTGGACTATGGCTACACCTTC
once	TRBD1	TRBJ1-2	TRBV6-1	CASSDPGGKWGYTF	TGTGCCAGCAGTGACCCAGGGGGAAAGTGGGGCTACACCTTC
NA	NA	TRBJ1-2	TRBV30	CAWTLLTYGYTF	TGTGCCTGGACCCTGTTGACTTATGGCTACACCTTC
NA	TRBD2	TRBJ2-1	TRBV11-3	CASSLGTSEYNEQFF	TGTGCCAGCAGCCTCGGGACTAGTGAGTACAATGAGCAGTTCTTC
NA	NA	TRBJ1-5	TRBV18	CASSPQSYSNQPQHF	TGTGCCAGCTCACCACAGAGCTATAGCAATCAGCCCCAGCATTTT
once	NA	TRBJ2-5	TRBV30	CAWSVRGLGETQYF	TGTGCCTGGAGTGTACGAGGGTTGGGGGAGACCCAGTACTTC
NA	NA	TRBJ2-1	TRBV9	CASSVVTGNYNEQFF	TGTGCCAGCAGCGTAGTCACAGGGAACTACAATGAGCAGTTCTTC
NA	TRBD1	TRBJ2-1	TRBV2	CASSLTGLRSSYNEQFF	TGTGCCAGCTCCTTGACAGGGCTTCGAAGCTCCTACAATGAGCAGTTCTTC
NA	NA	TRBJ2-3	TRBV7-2	CASRIGDLTDTQYF	TGTGCCAGCAGAATAGGGGATTTGACAGATACGCAGTATTTT
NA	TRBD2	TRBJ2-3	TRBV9	CASSPGWGLAGGPVSHTQYF	TGTGCCAGCAGCCCAGGATGGGGACTAGCGGGGGGGCCGGTTTCGCATACGCAGTATTTT
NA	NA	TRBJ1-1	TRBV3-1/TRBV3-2	CASSQDTWDNRGAFF	TGTGCCAGCAGCCAAGATACCTGGGACAACCGGGGGGCTTTCTTT
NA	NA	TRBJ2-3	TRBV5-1	CASSLAGRTDTQYF	TGCGCCAGCAGCTTGGCGGGCCGCACAGATACGCAGTATTTT
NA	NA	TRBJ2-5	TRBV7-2	CASSFQRGTFDAQYF	TGTGCCAGCAGCTTCCAAAGAGGTACATTTGACGCCCAGTACTTC
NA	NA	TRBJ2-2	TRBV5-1	CASSTGQNTGELFF	TGCGCCAGCAGCACCGGACAGAACACCGGGGAGCTGTTTTTT
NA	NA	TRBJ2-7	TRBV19	CASSSLALIRNEQYF	TGTGCCAGTAGTAGCCTGGCCTTAATAAGGAACGAGCAGTACTTC
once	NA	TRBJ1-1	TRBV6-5	CASILVGGDTEAFF	NA
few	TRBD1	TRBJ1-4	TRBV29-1	CSGGGTAEKLFF	TGCAGCGGTGGTGGGACAGCCGAAAAACTGTTTTTT
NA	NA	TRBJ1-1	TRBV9	CASSETSTSNTEAFF	TGTGCCAGCAGCGAAACAAGCACTTCGAACACTGAAGCTTTCTTT
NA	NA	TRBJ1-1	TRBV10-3	CAISGQMNTEAFF	TGTGCCATCAGCGGACAGATGAACACTGAAGCTTTCTTT
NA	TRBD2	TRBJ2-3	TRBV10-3	CAISVNPPAGDLDTQYF	TGTGCCATCAGTGTCAACCCCCCAGCGGGGGATCTAGATACGCAGTATTTT
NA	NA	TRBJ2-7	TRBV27	CATSGNPLFEQYF	TGTGCCACCTCCGGGAACCCCCTATTCGAGCAGTACTTC
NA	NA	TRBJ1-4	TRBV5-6	CASSRRGSTNEKLFF	TGTGCCAGCAGCCGGAGAGGCTCAACTAATGAAAAACTGTTTTTT
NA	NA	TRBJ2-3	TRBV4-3	CASSQDWPRADTQYF	TGCGCCAGCAGCCAAGATTGGCCCAGGGCAGATACGCAGTATTTT
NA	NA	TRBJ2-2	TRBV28	CASSLFSTWYRANTGELFF	TGTGCCAGCAGTTTATTCAGTACTTGGTACAGGGCGAACACCGGGGAGCTGTTTTTT
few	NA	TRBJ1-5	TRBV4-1	CASSQVQTGGKQPQHF	TGCGCCAGCAGCCAAGTTCAAACCGGGGGAAAACAGCCCCAGCATTTT
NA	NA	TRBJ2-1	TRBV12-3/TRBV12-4	CASSRAAYNEQFF	TGTGCCAGCAGCAGAGCAGCCTACAATGAGCAGTTCTTC
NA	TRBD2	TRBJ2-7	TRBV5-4	CASSLLAESSYEQYF	TGTGCCAGCAGCTTACTAGCGGAAAGCTCCTACGAGCAGTACTTC